Given below is one T cell receptor beta chain in context. Its antigen is not yet known. There are no base qualities to consult, and no much larger clone falls within one base. In the prospective study, participants were roughly 18 to 100 years old, resided in 24 geographic areas of the United States, and were enrolled through a virtual design. To assign participants to cohorts, the prospective study relied on clinical history that participants themselves reported in a screening survey and a study questionnaire. In the prospective study, mobile phlebotomists collected whole blood, serum and a nasopharyngeal or oropharyngeal swab from each participant. Over a 2-month period, participants in the prospective study had the option of providing additional blood draws and questionnaires. Prospective study blood samples were shipped either frozen or at room temperature before DNA extraction. TCRbeta CDR3 regions were amplified from genomic DNA by means of the immunoSEQ Assay, a bias-controlled multiplex PCR. The original methods were these. Nucleated cell counts per sample were estimated from amplification of reference gene primers within the assay. Sequence reads were collapsed and filtered to measure the absolute abundance of every unique TCRbeta CDR3 rearrangement. Productive Simpson clonality was computed per sample as the square root of Simpson's diversity index over productive rearrangements. The immuneACCESS repertoire file appears here via TCRdb, limited to in-frame rearrangements. These files lack a portion of the clones; in checked studies, under half of the deficit traces to unresolved V genes, and the cause of the others is not known. V and J calls and clone size are copied from that table; D and trimming were computed from the DNA. The sample records 45,000 to 60,000 clones, more than 75% of which are singletons. The top ten hold under 6.5% of the sample.

This entry is derived from a study of blood T cell repertoires in COVID-19 (TCRdb year 2020). As for the study more broadly: Samples from collaborators originated in the United States, Italy and Spain and spanned both the acute and convalescent phases of COVID-19. The sample metadata nearly always contained a de-identified subject ID, COVID-19 status, age in years and sex. The samples were drawn from the first 160 participants of the ongoing ImmuneRACE study and from 950 to 1,500 subjects provided by 6 global collaborators. HLA class I and class II types, where available, came from metadata supplied by the sample provider rather than from assay-based typing. The material from the prospective study consisted of cDNA or gDNA derived from T cells, B-cell-depleted T cells, or PBMCs. A freely available public database, intended as a resource for researchers studying the immune response to SARS-CoV-2, is where the repertoires were released. The dataset comprised deeply sampled blood TCRbeta repertoires from subjects exposed to, actively infected with, or recovered from COVID-19.

A distance of 22 bases separates the germline ends of V and J, which lose 6 bases and 7 bases respectively. Inclusive of the bounding cysteine and phenylalanine, the CDR3 is 16 residues long. Just the 48-base CDR3 DNA is kept, in frame starting at base 1. CDR1 and CDR2 are read off the germline V gene as SGHVS and FQNEAQ. The paper's findings and limits, for the study overall: The amount of clinical and demographic metadata varied by source and participant and was provided uncurated.

The V and J genes are TRBV7-8 and TRBJ1-3, with the D gene not confidently named. The material sequenced was PBMCs or T cells enriched from blood (not recorded which). The source is a woman in her forties or fifties with acute COVID-19. The encoded CDR3 is CASRQAGVAWANTIYF. The DNA sequence follows: TGTGCCAGCAGACAAGCCGGGGTCGCTTGGGCTAACACCATATATTTT.